This TCR beta chain was recovered during a study of shared T cell receptors in the human thymus. Sequencing was performed with immunoSEQ multiplex PCR; in TCRdb, only in-frame clones are kept and a portion is missing. The sample holds about 540,000 clones, 78% seen once. The V gene's germline CDR1 is MNHEY and CDR2 SVGAGI. Losses at the gene ends were 6 bases for V and 6 bases for J; bases not matched to a gene: 7. There are 13 residues in the CDR3. This clone was found once. This same sample was also part of a study on human thymus T cells. That publication notes: Finnish infants who were healthy and having corrective surgery for congenital heart defects made up the donors. Obtained as resections during corrective heart surgery, the thymus tissue was then studied.

Specimen: thymocytes. The rearrangement joins TRBV6-5 to TRBJ2-7, with 8 bases fitting TRBD1. This TCR was recovered from a boy younger than two with a congenital heart defect. For the CDR3, the DNA is TGTGCCAGCAGGAGACAGGGGTCGGGCGAGCAGTACTTC. It specifies CASRRQGSGEQYF.